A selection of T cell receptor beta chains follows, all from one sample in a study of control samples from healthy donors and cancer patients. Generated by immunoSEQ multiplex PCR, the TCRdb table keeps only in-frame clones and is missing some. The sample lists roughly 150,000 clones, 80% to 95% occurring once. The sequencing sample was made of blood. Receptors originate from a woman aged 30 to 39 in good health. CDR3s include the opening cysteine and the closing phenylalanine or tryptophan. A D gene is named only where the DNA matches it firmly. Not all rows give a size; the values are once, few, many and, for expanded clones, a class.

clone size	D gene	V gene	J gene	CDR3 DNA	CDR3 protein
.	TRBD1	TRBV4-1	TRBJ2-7	TGCGCCAGCAGCCAACCAGGACAGGGTACCCACGAGCAGTACTTC	CASSQPGQGTHEQYF
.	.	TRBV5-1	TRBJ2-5	TGCGCCAGCAGCTGGGGGGACAGTCTCCAAGAGACCCAGTACTTC	CASSWGDSLQETQYF
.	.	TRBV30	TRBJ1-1	TGTGCCTGGAGTGCCACCGGGGCCGGGGGAGCTTTCTTT	CAWSATGAGGAFF
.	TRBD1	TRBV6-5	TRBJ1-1	TGTGCCAGCAGCCGACAGGGGATAACTGAAGCTTTCTTT	CASSRQGITEAFF
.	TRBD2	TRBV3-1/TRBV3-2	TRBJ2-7	TGTGCCAGCAGCCAAGATCTAATCAGCGGGAGCTACGAGCAGTACTTC	CASSQDLISGSYEQYF
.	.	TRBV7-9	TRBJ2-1	TGTGCCAGCAGCGGACCGAGGGGGCAGTTCTTC	CASSGPRGQFF
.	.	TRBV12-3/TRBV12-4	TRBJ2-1	TGTGCCAGCAGTCTTCGTAGCGGTGAGCAGTTCTTC	CASSLRSGEQFF
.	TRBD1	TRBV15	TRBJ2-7	TGTGCCACCAAAACCGGGACAGGGATCCCCTACGAGCAGTACTTC	CATKTGTGIPYEQYF
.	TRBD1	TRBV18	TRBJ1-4	TGTGCCAGCTCACCACTGCCGGTGAGACAGGGGAACGAAAAACTGTTTTTT	CASSPLPVRQGNEKLFF
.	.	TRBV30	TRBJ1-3	TGTGCCTGCGGCGGGGTATCTGGAAACACCATATATTTT	CACGGVSGNTIYF
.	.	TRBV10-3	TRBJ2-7	TGTGCCATCAGTGAGTTAGCTGCACTGGAGCAGTACTTC	CAISELAALEQYF
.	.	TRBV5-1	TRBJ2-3	TGCGCCAGCAGCCACCTTTCGGGCAGAGTTAGAGGCACAGATACGCAGTATTTT	CASSHLSGRVRGTDTQYF
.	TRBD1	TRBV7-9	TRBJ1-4	TGTGCCAGCAGCTCGCAGGAGACAGGGCGGAGTGAAAAACTGTTTTTT	CASSSQETGRSEKLFF
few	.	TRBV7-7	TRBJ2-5	TGTGCTAGCAGCGTGGACAGAAAAGAGACCCAGTACTTC	CASSVDRKETQYF
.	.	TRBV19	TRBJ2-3	TGTGCCAGTAGAGCCCTGAGCACAGATACGCAGTATTTT	CASRALSTDTQYF
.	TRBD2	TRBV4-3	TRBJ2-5	TGCGCCAGCAGCCCGACTAGCGGGTACCAAGAGACCCAGTACTTC	CASSPTSGYQETQYF
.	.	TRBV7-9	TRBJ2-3	TGTGCCAGCAGCCCAAACTCGGGTTTCACAGATACGCAGTATTTT	CASSPNSGFTDTQYF
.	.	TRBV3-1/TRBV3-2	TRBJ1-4	TGTGCCAGCAGCCAGGAAGGTTGGACACCACAGAGGCTCATGCCCCGGGGTCGGAAACTGTTTTTT	CASSQEGWTPQRLMPRGRKLFF
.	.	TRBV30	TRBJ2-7	TGTGCCTGGAGATACGGAACCTACGAGCAGTACTTC	CAWRYGTYEQYF
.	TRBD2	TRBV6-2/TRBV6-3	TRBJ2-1	TGTGCCAGCAGCGGGACTAGCGGATACAATGAGCAGTTCTTC	CASSGTSGYNEQFF
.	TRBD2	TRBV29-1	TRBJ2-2	TGCAGCGTCAGGACTAGCGGGACTGTCGGGGAGCTGTTTTTT	CSVRTSGTVGELFF
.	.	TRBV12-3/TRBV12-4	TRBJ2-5	TGTGCCAGCAGTTTTACGGGTGGGGAGACCCAGTACTTC	CASSFTGGETQYF
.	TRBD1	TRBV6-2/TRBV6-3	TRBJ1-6	TGTGCCAGCAGTTACTCACCGGGACAGGGGGCGGAAAATTCACCCCTCCACTTT	CASSYSPGQGAENSPLHF
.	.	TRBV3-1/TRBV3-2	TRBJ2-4	TGTGCCAGCAGCCAAGGTGGGAAAAACATTCAGTACTTC	CASSQGGKNIQYF
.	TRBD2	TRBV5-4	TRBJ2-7	TGTGCCAGCAGCTTGACCGGGACTAGAGGCGAGCAGTACTTC	CASSLTGTRGEQYF
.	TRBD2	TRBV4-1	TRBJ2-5	TGCGCCAGCAGCCCGCTACTAGCGGGGAAAAAACAAGAGACCCAGTACTTC	CASSPLLAGKKQETQYF
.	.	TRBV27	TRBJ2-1	TGTGCCAGCAGTCCGGGACGCTACTACAATGAGCAGTTCTTC	CASSPGRYYNEQFF
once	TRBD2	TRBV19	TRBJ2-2	TGTGCCAGTCGAGTAGTGGGACTAGCGGGAGGCCTCACCGGGGAGCTGTTTTTT	CASRVVGLAGGLTGELFF
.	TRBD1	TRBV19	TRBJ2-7	TGTGCCAGTAGTGTCAGGGGGAGCTCCTACGAGCAGTACTTC	CASSVRGSSYEQYF
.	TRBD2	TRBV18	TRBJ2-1	TGTGCCAGCTCCCAGGGACTAGCGGGATTCTACAATGAGCAGTTCTTC	CASSQGLAGFYNEQFF
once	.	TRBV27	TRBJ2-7	TGTGCCAGCAGTTTAGAAAGGGGGTGGACCTACGAGCAGTACTTC	CASSLERGWTYEQYF
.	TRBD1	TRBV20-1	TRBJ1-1	TGCAGTGCCGGGACAGAGCCTGAAGCTTTCTTT	CSAGTEPEAFF
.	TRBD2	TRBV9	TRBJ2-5	TGTGCCAGCAGCGTAGACGTAGCGGGAGGACCGTCGACCCAGTACTTC	CASSVDVAGGPSTQYF
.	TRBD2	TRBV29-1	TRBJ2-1	TGCAGCGTTGTTCCGAGCGGGAGAGCGTGGAATGAGCAGTTCTTC	CSVVPSGRAWNEQFF
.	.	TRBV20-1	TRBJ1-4	TGCAGTGCTAGTCAACTCCGGTCAGGGAAGGGCATTGAAAAACTGTTTTTT	CSASQLRSGKGIEKLFF
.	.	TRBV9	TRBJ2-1	TGTGCCAGCAGCGTAGAGGTTTACAATGAGCAGTTCTTC	CASSVEVYNEQFF
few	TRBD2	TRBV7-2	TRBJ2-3	TGTGCCAGCAGCCACTCCCGGGTAGCGGGCCGCACAGATACGCAGTATTTT	CASSHSRVAGRTDTQYF
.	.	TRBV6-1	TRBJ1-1	TGTGCCAGCAGTGAAGACGGGTACACTGAAGCTTTCTTT	CASSEDGYTEAFF
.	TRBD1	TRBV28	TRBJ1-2	TGTGCCAGCAGTGGAACCGGGCAGGGGGCAATCGGCTACACCTTC	CASSGTGQGAIGYTF
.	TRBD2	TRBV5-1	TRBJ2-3	TGCGCCAGCAGCTTGGATGCTAGCGGTAGCACAGATACGCAGTATTTT	CASSLDASGSTDTQYF
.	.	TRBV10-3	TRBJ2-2	TGTGCCATCAACCGACTAGGCCCGAACACCGGGGAGCTGTTTTTT	CAINRLGPNTGELFF
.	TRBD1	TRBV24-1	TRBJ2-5	TGTGCCACCAGTAGCGGACAGGGGAAAGAGACCCAGTACTTC	CATSSGQGKETQYF
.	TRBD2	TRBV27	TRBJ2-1	TGTGCCAGCAGTTTAATAGTGACTAGCGGGTTCAATGAGCAGTTCTTC	CASSLIVTSGFNEQFF
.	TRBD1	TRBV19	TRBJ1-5	TGTGCCAGCCAACCAAGAACGACAGGGGATCAGCCCCAGCATTTT	CASQPRTTGDQPQHF
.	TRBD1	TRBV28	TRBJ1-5	TGTGCCAGCAGTTGGGGACAGGGGGCTCCCTTCAATCAGCCCCAGCATTTT	CASSWGQGAPFNQPQHF
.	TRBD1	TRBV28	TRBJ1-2	TGTGCCAGCAGGGACAGGGGGTCCTCCTATGGCTACACCTTC	CASRDRGSSYGYTF
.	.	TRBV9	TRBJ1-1	TGTGCCAGCAGCGTAGACGAGGGCTTGAACACTGAAGCTTTCTTT	CASSVDEGLNTEAFF